This TCR beta chain was profiled in a study of OX40 agonist ivuxolimab in advanced cancers. Study details: Hepatocellular carcinoma, melanoma, renal cell or head and neck cancer occurred in dose-escalation patients. Of the participants, under 50% had some prior anti-PD-1, anti-PD-L1 or anti-CTLA-4 therapy, which was allowed.

V was trimmed by 8 bases and J by 7 bases, leaving 15 bases between them. The CDR3 length is 13 residues. Germline values: CDR1 SGHAT, CDR2 FQNNGV. Remarks on this clone: Antigen specificity is unknown.

Study results and limitations: Clonal expansion among partial responders at 0.1-3.0 mg/kg ranked near the lowest.

Profiling relied on immunoSEQ multiplex PCR, and the TCRdb table lists in-frame clones only, not all of them. The table has some 77,000 clones, just over 90% seen once. Autoimmune disease history or systemic immunosuppression meant exclusion. The TCR sequence derives from an adult with an advanced solid tumor such as melanoma, head and neck, liver or kidney cancer. Sequenced material: CD4+ or CD8+ T cells sorted from blood, taken in a trial of the OX40 agonist ivuxolimab. The rearrangement uses TRBV11-2 and TRBJ2-1; D assignment may be TRBD1 or TRBD2 (5 bases each). The CDR3 nucleotides are TGTGCCAGCGCCCGGGGCAGGGTGAATGAGCAGTTCTTC. Translating gives CASARGRVNEQFF. The variable domain in full, with the rest retrieved from reference TRBV11-2 and TRBJ2-1, is EAGVAQSPRYKIIEKRQSVAFWCNPISGHATLYWYQQILGQGPKLLIQFQNNGVVDDSQLPKDRFSAERLKGVDSTLKIQPAKLEDSAVYLCASARGRVNEQFFGPGTRLTVL.